This T cell receptor (beta chain) was obtained from a study of spatial heterogeneity in lung cancer. This clonotype is large within its sample. In a library made to pick up alpha chains, this beta chain is a stray read with a size that means little. Time point described: sample taken at primary tumor resection. No cell sorting; template was whole RNA from tumor, lung tissue or PBMC. Trimming took 4 bases from V and 12 from J, leaving 13 bases between them. The CDR3 is 12 amino acids. Germline V CDR1 and CDR2: MNHEY, SMNVEV (reference sequence). TCRdb fed the 5' RACE reads into MiXCR, producing one record per CDR3 protein. The sample shows roughly 11,000 distinct CDR3 sequences, about 3.5% of them seen only once.

The genes are TRBV27 and TRBJ2-1; D remains unclear. Sequences were derived from PBMCs, sampled at surgery. The clonotype was recovered from a female donor with early-stage non-small cell lung cancer. In DNA, the CDR3 is TGTGCCAGCAGTTCAGACATGTTAGGGCAGTTCTTC. Amino acids: CASSSDMLGQFF.